This T cell receptor (beta chain) derives from a study of blood T cell repertoires in COVID-19. The wider study: Both acute and convalescent COVID-19 samples were obtained from the United States, Italy and Spain. T cells, B-cell-depleted T cells, or PBMCs supplied cDNA or gDNA.

V was shortened by 1 base and J by 4 bases, with 13 bases between the two germline ends. Germline lookup yields CDR1 MGHDK and CDR2 SYGVNS. This CDR3 is 15 amino acids long. Original data processing: Scientists estimated how many nucleated cells there were by amplifying reference gene primers. Repertoires were generated with immunoSEQ multiplex PCR, while TCRdb's copy carries only in-frame clones and drops some. That table supplies the V and J calls and clone size; D and trimming were determined from the DNA. The sample shows around 43,000 clones, about 89% of them seen only once. Sequencing was done on a sample of peripheral blood. V and J are TRBV25-1 and TRBJ1-2, with a tentative D call TRBD1 (5 bases). This clonotype originated in a human donor in a cohort sampled during active COVID-19. This CDR3 reads CASSELEGLLYGYTF. The DNA for the CDR3 is TGTGCCAGCAGTGAATTGGAGGGGCTACTCTATGGCTACACCTTC.